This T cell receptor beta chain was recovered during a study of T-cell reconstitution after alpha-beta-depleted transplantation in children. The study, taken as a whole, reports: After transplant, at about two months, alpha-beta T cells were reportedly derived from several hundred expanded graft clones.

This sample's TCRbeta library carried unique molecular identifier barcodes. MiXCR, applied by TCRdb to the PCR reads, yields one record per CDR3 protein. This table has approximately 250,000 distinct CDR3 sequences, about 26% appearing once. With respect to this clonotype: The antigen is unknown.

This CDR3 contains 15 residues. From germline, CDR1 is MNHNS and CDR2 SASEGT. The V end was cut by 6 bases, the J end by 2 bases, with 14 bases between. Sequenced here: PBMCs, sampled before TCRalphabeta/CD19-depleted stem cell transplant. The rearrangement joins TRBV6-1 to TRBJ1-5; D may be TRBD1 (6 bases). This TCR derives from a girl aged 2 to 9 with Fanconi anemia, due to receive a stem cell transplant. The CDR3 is CASSETGFGNQPQHF. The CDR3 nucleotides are TGTGCCAGCAGCGAGACAGGTTTTGGCAATCAGCCCCAGCATTTT.